The 23 T cell receptor beta chains below all came from one sample that was sequenced in a study of long-term antiretroviral therapy in people with HIV. Assay version v3.0 of immunoSEQ was used, and it was run at survey level. Measured with immunoSEQ multiplex PCR; TCRdb has only the in-frame clones, and not every one. The sample includes roughly 20,000 clones, approximately 86% of them seen just once. Here the sequenced sample was unsorted PBMCs, taken 0.5 years after starting antiretroviral therapy. The receptors derive from a man aged 40-55 years with HIV.

This chain joins TRBV21-1 and TRBJ1-5; TRBD1, the D gene given by the table, was not confirmed from the DNA. TRBV21-1 is a known pseudogene. The CDR3 runs 15 residues. DNA for the CDR3: TGTGCCAGCAGCAAAGATCGCAGGAGCAATCAGCCCCAGCATTTT. Translated: CASSKDRRSNQPQHF.

The genes are TRBV6-4 and TRBJ2-7; 7 positions agree with TRBD2. CDR3 size: 16 residues. Germline lookup yields CDR1 MRHNA and CDR2 SNTAGT. V was clipped by 0 bases and J by 1 base; unmatched bases: 6. The CDR3 here is CASSDSCLADSYEQYF. CDR3 DNA sequence: TGTGCCAGCAGTGACTCTTGCCTAGCGGATTCCTACGAGCAGTACTTC.

This chain connects TRBV9 to TRBJ1-1; TRBD1 is a possible D gene (5 bases). From germline, CDR1 is SGDLS and CDR2 YYNGEE. Trimming shortened V by 4 bases and J by 4 bases, and 20 bases separated the two germline ends. The CDR3 totals 16 residues. CDR3 amino acids: CASSFGTAAAGTEAFF. Here the CDR3 DNA reads TGTGCCAGCAGCTTCGGGACCGCCGCGGCGGGCACTGAAGCTTTCTTT.

The chain recombines TRBV7-7 with TRBJ1-1; D ambiguous. V was pared by 10 bases and J by 4 bases, with 10 bases between. Germline V gene lookup returns CDR1 SSHAT and CDR2 FNYEAQ (reference sequence). The CDR3 covers 11 residues. The CDR3 DNA reads TGTGCCATCGTGGTGGGCACTGAAGCTTTCTTT. Its protein is CAIVVGTEAFF.

The chain links TRBV27 to TRBJ1-1; D is unclear. V lost 7 bases and J lost 4, with 13 bases in between. The germline V gene encodes CDR1 MNHEY and CDR2 SMNVEV (reference sequence). This CDR3 comprises 13 residues. CDR3 residues: CASTLNLGTEAFF. The CDR3 nucleotides read TGTGCCAGCACCCTGAACCTGGGCACTGAAGCTTTCTTT.

The chain employs TRBV13 and TRBJ2-7; D possibly uses TRBD1 or TRBD2 (7 bases each). The CDR3 runs to 14 residues. Germline-derived CDR1 and CDR2 are PRHDT and FYEKMQ (reference sequence). Trimming took off 5 bases at V and 5 bases at J, with 16 bases between the two ends. The CDR3 here is CASSQGGGPDEQYF. The CDR3 DNA reads as TGTGCCAGCAGCCAGGGGGGGGGACCGGACGAGCAGTACTTC.

CDR3 nucleotide sequence: TGCAGCGTTGCGAGGGCCCAACCCCCGGATACGCAGTATTTT. Protein: CSVARAQPPDTQYF. This chain links TRBV29-1 with TRBJ2-3; tentative D call: TRBD2 (5 bases). The CDR3 has 14 residues. The germline gives CDR1 SQVTM, CDR2 ANQGSEA. Trimming removed 4 bases from V and 6 bases from J, with 17 bases in between.

The chain links TRBV6-1 to TRBJ2-1, with 7 bases that match TRBD2. Germline V gives CDR1 MNHNS, CDR2 SASEGT. The CDR3 contains 16 residues. Trimming removed 6 bases from V and 12 bases from J; junction bases left unmatched: 20. The CDR3 coding sequence is TGTGCCAGCAGAGAACCTCGGACTAGTGGGGTATCCGCGCAGTTCTTC. Amino acids: CASREPRTSGVSAQFF.

This rearrangement joins TRBV5-1 to TRBJ1-3; D gene ambiguous. Germline loops: CDR1 SGHRS, CDR2 YFSETQ. The CDR3 runs 13 residues. The V and J ends lost 5 bases and 6 bases respectively, with 12 bases between them. CDR3 sequence reads: CASRLEGENTIYF. In DNA, the CDR3 is TGCGCCAGCAGGCTCGAAGGCGAAAACACCATATATTTT. Full variable domain (outside the CDR3, taken from reference TRBV5-1 and TRBJ1-3): KAGVTQTPRYLIKTRGQQVTLSCSPISGHRSVSWYQQTPGQGLQFLFEYFSETQRNKGNFPGRFSGRQFSNSRSEMNVSTLELGDSALYLCASRLEGENTIYFGEGSWLTVV.

For the CDR3, the DNA is TGTGCCAGCAGCTTAGCGGGGGGAGGAACTGAAGCTTTCTTT. Translation gives CASSLAGGGTEAFF. This chain links TRBV7-2 with TRBJ1-1, with a weak D call TRBD1 (5 bases). Between the trimmed V and J ends, which lost 0 bases and 5 bases, there was a span of 10 bases. The CDR3 loop spans 14 amino acids. Germline loops: CDR1 SGHTA, CDR2 FQGNSA.

In its sample, this clone was seen once. This chain links TRBV5-6 with TRBJ2-7; D is uncertain. The CDR3 has 12 amino acids. The V and J ends lost 4 bases and 6 bases respectively, with 11 bases between them. The germline CDR1 and CDR2 sequences are SGHDT and YYEEEE. The CDR3 sequence is CASSHITGEQYF. The CDR3 coding sequence is TGTGCCAGCAGCCATATTACTGGCGAGCAGTACTTC.

The chain employs TRBV6-5 and TRBJ1-1, with 8 bases identical to TRBD1. Per the germline V gene, CDR1 is MNHEY and CDR2 is SVGAGI. V trimming: 8 bases; J trimming: 4 bases; junction bases outside the gene matches: 9. This CDR3 contains 14 residues. DNA for the CDR3: TGTGCCAGCTGGAGACAGGGGAGTATCACTGAAGCTTTCTTT. Translating it yields CASWRQGSITEAFF.

The J gene is TRBJ1-2, the V gene TRBV19; tentatively, D is TRBD1 (5 bases). The germline CDR1 and CDR2 sequences are LNHDA and SQIVND (reference sequence). Between the trimmed V and J ends, which lost 1 base and 0 bases, there was a span of 9 bases. The CDR3 covers 15 residues. The DNA of the CDR3 is TGTGCCAGTAGTATAGTGGCCAGGGCTAACTATGGCTACACCTTC. As protein: CASSIVARANYGYTF.

The chain carries TRBV4-1 and TRBJ2-7, with 8 bases fitting TRBD1. Germline V gives CDR1 MGHRA, CDR2 YSYEKL. Losses at the gene ends were 4 bases for V and 5 bases for J; bases not matched to a gene: 7. CDR3 length: 14 amino acids. The CDR3: CASSPGQGTHEQYF. The CDR3 nucleotides are TGCGCCAGCAGCCCTGGACAGGGAACCCACGAGCAGTACTTC.

The chain is built from TRBV29-1 and TRBJ1-2; D call uncertain. The CDR3 consists of 9 residues. Trimming shortened V by 3 bases and J by 8 bases, and 4 bases separated the two germline ends. Germline V lookup: CDR1 SQVTM, CDR2 ANQGSEA. CDR3 region: CSVEGGYTF. The CDR3, as DNA: TGCAGCGTTGAGGGCGGCTACACCTTC. The full variable domain, completed using reference TRBV29-1 and TRBJ1-2, is SAVISQKPSRDICQRGTSLTIQCQVDSQVTMMFWYRQQPGQSLTLIATANQGSEATYESGFVIDKFPISRPNLTFSTLTVSNMSPEDSSIYLCSVEGGYTFGSGTRLTVV.

V is TRBV5-1 and J is TRBJ1-2; the D is unclear. This CDR3 spans 15 amino acids. V was pared by 0 bases and J by 0 bases, with 9 bases between. Germline V lookup: CDR1 SGHRS, CDR2 YFSETQ. Here the CDR3 reads CASSLGQNPNYGYTF. As DNA, the CDR3 is TGCGCCAGCAGCTTGGGGCAGAACCCTAACTATGGCTACACCTTC.

The chain employs TRBV19 and TRBJ2-7; D is unclear. Germline V gene lookup returns CDR1 LNHDA and CDR2 SQIVND (reference sequence). Deletions cut 6 bases from V and 0 bases from J, with 15 bases between. The CDR3 sequence is 15 residues long. The CDR3 DNA follows: TGTGCCAGTAGGACAACTTCCAGACCCTCCTACGAGCAGTACTTC. Protein sequence: CASRTTSRPSYEQYF. The full variable domain, its missing parts supplied by reference TRBV19 and TRBJ2-7, is DGGITQSPKYLFRKEGQNVTLSCEQNLNHDAMYWYRQDPGQGLRLIYYSQIVNDFQKGDIAEGYSVSREKKESFPLTVTSAQKNPTAFYLCASRTTSRPSYEQYFGPGTRLTVT.

The gene calls are TRBV4-1 and TRBJ1-2; D uncertain. The V end lost 0 bases, the J end lost 4 bases, and 6 bases lay between the germline ends. The CDR3 extends over 13 amino acids. CDR1 and CDR2 from the germline V gene are MGHRA and YSYEKL. The CDR3, as DNA: TGCGCCAGCAGCCAAGATGGAGGCTATGGCTACACCTTC. Its protein product is CASSQDGGYGYTF.

The chain carries TRBV5-1 and TRBJ2-5; tentatively, D is TRBD1 (5 bases). The CDR3 is made up of 14 amino acids. Germline V gives CDR1 SGHRS, CDR2 YFSETQ. V shed 0 bases and J shed 1 base, with 7 bases lying between them. The CDR3 region has the DNA TGCGCCAGCAGCTTGGACAGGCTCCAAGAGACCCAGTACTTC. Its protein is CASSLDRLQETQYF.

The chain joins TRBV28 to TRBJ2-7; 7 nucleotides agree with TRBD1. V lost 5 bases to trimming and J lost 0 bases; unmatched junction nucleotides: 13. CDR3 length equals 17 residues. Per the germline V gene, CDR1 is MDHEN and CDR2 is SYDVKM. The CDR3 DNA sequence: TGTGCCAGCAGTCCCCAACGAGGGACAGTGAGCTCCTACGAGCAGTACTTC. Encoded protein: CASSPQRGTVSSYEQYF.

The rearrangement joins TRBV5-1 to TRBJ2-7, with 7 bases aligning to TRBD2. Trimming at V came to 5 bases and at J to 1 base, leaving 6 bases not matched to a gene. This CDR3 is built from 14 residues. Germline V gene lookup returns CDR1 SGHRS and CDR2 YFSETQ. CDR3 in DNA: TGCGCCAGCAGTGATACGGGAGGTTCCTACGAGCAGTACTTC. Protein product: CASSDTGGSYEQYF.

The V and J genes are TRBV7-2 and TRBJ1-5; 7 nucleotides agree with TRBD1. Losses at the gene ends were 8 bases for V and 4 bases for J; bases not matched to a gene: 5. Germline V gives CDR1 SGHTA, CDR2 FQGNSA. The CDR3 sequence is 13 residues long. The CDR3 DNA is TGTGCCAGCGGCGACAGGGTAAATCAGCCCCAGCATTTT. Translation gives CASGDRVNQPQHF.

The rearrangement joins TRBV25-1 to TRBJ1-4; D call uncertain. The CDR3 is made up of 13 amino acids. Per the germline V gene, CDR1 is MGHDK and CDR2 is SYGVNS. The V gene lost 6 bases and the J gene lost 8 bases, with 13 bases spanning the gap. The CDR3: CASRASVGEKLFF. The CDR3 DNA sequence: TGTGCCAGCAGAGCATCCGTGGGAGAAAAACTGTTTTTT.